A selection of T cell receptor beta chains follows, all from one sample in a study of cytomegalovirus exposure and HLA in healthy donors. Profiled with immunoSEQ multiplex PCR; TCRdb holds only in-frame clones, not every one. The sample carries approximately 190,000 clones, 75% to 85% recorded once. The specimen was PBMCs. These receptor sequences come from a woman in her twenties or thirties in good health and CMV-seropositive. Each CDR3 is given with its conserved first and last residue. The D gene is left open where the match is weak. Clone size appears in some rows only: once, few, many, or a class for an expanded clone.

clone_size | d_call | j_call | v_call | cdr3_aa | cdr3_nt
. | TRBD1 | TRBJ1-2 | TRBV10-2 | CASSERAGGDGYTF | TGCGCCAGCAGTGAGAGGGCAGGGGGCGATGGCTACACCTTC
. | . | TRBJ1-2 | TRBV15 | CATSNRQYFYGYTF | TGTGCCACCAGCAACCGACAGTACTTCTATGGCTACACCTTC
. | TRBD2 | TRBJ2-5 | TRBV5-4 | CASSTTSGGQETQYF | TGTGCCAGCAGCACGACTAGCGGGGGGCAAGAGACCCAGTACTTC
. | TRBD2 | TRBJ2-3 | TRBV6-1 | CASRRLAGGGDTQYF | TGTGCCAGCAGACGACTAGCGGGAGGGGGCGATACGCAGTATTTT
. | . | TRBJ2-5 | TRBV11-2 | CASSKGGAATGTQYF | TGTGCCAGCAGTAAAGGCGGTGCCGCTACAGGGACCCAGTACTTC
. | . | TRBJ2-6 | TRBV5-4 | CASSLQVSSGANVLTF | TGTGCCAGCAGCTTACAGGTCAGCTCTGGGGCCAACGTCCTGACTTTC
. | TRBD1 | TRBJ1-1 | TRBV19 | CASSIGGQAENTEAFF | TGTGCCAGTAGTATAGGCGGACAGGCCGAGAACACTGAAGCTTTCTTT
. | TRBD1 | TRBJ1-2 | TRBV7-8 | CASSFLRQGAHGYTF | TGTGCCAGCAGCTTTTTGAGACAGGGGGCCCATGGCTACACCTTC
. | TRBD2 | TRBJ2-1 | TRBV7-2 | CASSPGLAGVYNEQFF | TGTGCCAGCAGCCCGGGACTAGCGGGAGTCTACAATGAGCAGTTCTTC
. | . | TRBJ1-4 | TRBV7-9 | CASSLAKSGGQREKLFF | TGTGCCAGCAGCTTAGCGAAATCGGGGGGGCAGCGTGAAAAACTGTTTTTT
. | TRBD1 | TRBJ2-3 | TRBV19 | CASSTGGQVGPDTQYF | TGTGCCAGTAGTACCGGGGGACAGGTGGGACCAGATACGCAGTATTTT
. | . | TRBJ1-1 | TRBV12-2 | CASRLADMNTEAFF | TGTGCAAGTCGCTTAGCCGACATGAACACTGAAGCTTTCTTT
few | . | TRBJ2-7 | TRBV27 | CASSLRDSYEQYF | TGTGCCAGCAGTTTACGGGACTCCTACGAGCAGTACTTC
. | TRBD1 | TRBJ2-6 | TRBV27 | CASRKTGSSGANVLTF | TGTGCCAGCAGGAAGACAGGGAGCTCTGGGGCCAACGTCCTGACTTTC
. | TRBD1 | TRBJ1-4 | TRBV28 | CASSIRGGQLLEKLFF | TGTGCCAGCAGTATCCGGGGGGGACAGCTCCTTGAAAAACTGTTTTTT
. | . | TRBJ1-5 | TRBV6-1 | CASIKQGQPQHF | TGTGCCAGCATCAAACAGGGTCAGCCCCAGCATTTT